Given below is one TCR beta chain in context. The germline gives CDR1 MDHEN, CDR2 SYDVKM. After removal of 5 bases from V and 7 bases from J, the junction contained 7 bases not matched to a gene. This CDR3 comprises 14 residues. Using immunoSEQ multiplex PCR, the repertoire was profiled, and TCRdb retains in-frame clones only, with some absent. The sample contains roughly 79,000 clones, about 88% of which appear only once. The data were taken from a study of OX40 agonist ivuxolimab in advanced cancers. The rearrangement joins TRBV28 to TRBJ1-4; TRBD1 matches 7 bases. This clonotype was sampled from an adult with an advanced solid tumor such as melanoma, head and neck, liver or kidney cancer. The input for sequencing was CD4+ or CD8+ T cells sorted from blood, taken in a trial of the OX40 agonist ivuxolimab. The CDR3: CASSIHRGGEKLFF. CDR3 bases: TGTGCCAGCAGTATTCACAGGGGTGGTGAAAAACTGTTTTTT.